These 9 T cell receptor beta chains came from one sample sequenced in a study of blood T cell repertoires in COVID-19. The protocol was immunoSEQ multiplex PCR, while the TCRdb copy is restricted to in-frame clones and leaves out a portion. The sample has about 200,000 clones, 86% seen once; the top ten hold approximately 2%. The source material was peripheral blood. The receptors come from a man between 25 and 39 years old who had recovered from COVID-19.

The CDR3 DNA follows: TGTGCCAGCAGCTTGTCACAGGGGGCTGTGGGCACTGAAGCTTTCTTT. Its translation is CASSLSQGAVGTEAFF. The chain uses TRBV11-2 and TRBJ1-1; 9 nucleotides agree with TRBD1. Per the germline V gene, CDR1 is SGHAT and CDR2 is FQNNGV. This CDR3 is built from 16 residues. V shed 3 bases and J 4 bases; nucleotides not matched to a gene: 9.

This clone was picked up many times. The rearrangement uses TRBV5-1 and TRBJ1-6, with 9 nucleotides matching TRBD1. V lost 2 bases to trimming and J lost 12 bases; unmatched junction nucleotides: 9. Germline assignment: CDR1 SGHRS and CDR2 YFSETQ. This CDR3 has 15 residues. This CDR3 is CASSLQGATEEPLHF. CDR3 nucleotides: TGCGCCAGCAGCTTACAGGGGGCGACGGAAGAACCCCTCCACTTT.

J is TRBJ2-1 and V is TRBV28, with 9 bases aligning to TRBD2. The CDR3 is 16 residues long. The germline V gene has CDR1 MDHEN and CDR2 SYDVKM. Trimming at V came to 6 bases and at J to 0 bases, leaving 6 bases not matched to a gene. The CDR3 here is CASRSGTSPSYNEQFF. The CDR3 coding sequence is TGTGCCAGCAGGTCCGGGACTAGCCCCTCCTACAATGAGCAGTTCTTC.

The chain couples TRBV3-1 (or the pseudogene TRBV3-2) to TRBJ1-2, with 10 bases fitting TRBD1. This CDR3 region has 15 residues. V gave up 3 bases and J gave up 8 bases; unmatched junction bases: 9. Germline CDR1 reads LGHDT; CDR2 reads YNNKEL (reference sequence). CDR3 in amino acids: CASSHNGQGVRGYTF. CDR3 DNA: TGTGCCAGCAGCCATAATGGACAGGGGGTTCGCGGCTACACCTTC.

This rearrangement joins TRBV4-3 to TRBJ1-3; weak D call: TRBD1 (6 bases). The CDR3 spans 17 residues. Germline lookup yields CDR1 LGHNA and CDR2 YSLEER. V shed 2 bases and J shed 2 bases, with 16 bases lying between them. CDR3 sequence: CASSQWDTPGPGNTIYF. The CDR3 DNA follows: TGCGCCAGCAGCCAATGGGACACCCCAGGGCCTGGAAACACCATATATTTT.

The chain employs TRBV19 and TRBJ1-2; the match to TRBD1 covers 7 bases. V lost 6 bases, J lost 2 bases, and 9 bases stayed unmatched. Germline V gene data show CDR1 as LNHDA and CDR2 as SQIVND (reference sequence). The length of the CDR3 is 15 residues. CDR3 in amino acids: CASRTRQGGNYGYTF. The CDR3 DNA is TGTGCCAGTAGGACCCGACAGGGAGGAAACTATGGCTACACCTTC.

This clone was found once. The J gene is TRBJ2-1, the V gene TRBV7-8, with D possibly matching TRBD1 (7 bases). Deletions cut 8 bases from V and 1 base from J, with 12 bases between. CDR1 and CDR2 (germline): SGHVS, FQNEAQ. This CDR3 comprises 14 residues. The CDR3 DNA reads as TGTGCCAGCTTGCGGGACAGATCCTACAATGAGCAGTTCTTC. Its protein is CASLRDRSYNEQFF.

This rearrangement joins TRBV12-5 to TRBJ2-2, with D unresolved. Germline loops: CDR1 LGHNT, CDR2 FRNRAP. Trimming took off 2 bases at V and 3 bases at J, with 10 bases between the two ends. This CDR3 comprises 15 residues. CDR3 protein: CASGLYPAYTGELFF. CDR3 nucleotide sequence: TGTGCTAGTGGTTTGTACCCAGCGTACACCGGGGAGCTGTTTTTT. The variable domain in full, completed from reference TRBV12-5 and TRBJ2-2, reads DARVTQTPRHKVTEMGQEVTMRCQPILGHNTVFWYRQTMMQGLELLAYFRNRAPLDDSGMPKDRFSAEMPDATLATLKIQPSEPRDSAVYFCASGLYPAYTGELFFGEGSRLTVL.

The J gene is TRBJ2-3, the V gene TRBV5-1; 10 nucleotides align to TRBD2. Germline-derived CDR1 and CDR2 are SGHRS and YFSETQ. The CDR3 extends over 13 amino acids. After removal of 5 bases from V and 7 bases from J, the junction contained 4 bases not matched to a gene. The CDR3 DNA follows: TGCGCCAGCAGGGGGACTAGCGCTTATACGCAGTATTTT. Its translation is CASRGTSAYTQYF.